The 13 T cell receptor beta chains below all came from one sample that was sequenced in a study of cytomegalovirus exposure and HLA in healthy donors. A multiplex PCR was run with 60 Vbeta primers and 13 Jbeta primers. Clones were sequenced by immunoSEQ multiplex PCR, and TCRdb holds only the in-frame ones, with some missing. The sample has some 140,000 clones; 65% to 75% are singletons. Sequencing was carried out using PBMCs. These receptors all come from a man in his thirties or forties in good health and CMV-seronegative.

The CDR3 region is CASSDDRYLEKLFF. CDR3 nucleotide sequence: TGTGCCAGCTCGGACGACAGGTATCTTGAAAAACTGTTTTTT. The gene calls are TRBV18 and TRBJ1-4, with a weak D call TRBD1 (6 bases). CDR3 length: 14 amino acids. Trimming removed 6 bases from V and 7 bases from J, with 15 bases in between. The germline V gene has CDR1 KGHSH and CDR2 LQKENI.

This chain uses TRBV5-4 with TRBJ1-2; 9 positions agree with TRBD1. Germline-derived CDR1 and CDR2 are SGHNT and YYREEE (reference sequence). J lost 5 bases, V lost 4 bases, and 3 bases had no gene match. CDR3 size: 13 residues. The CDR3 nucleotides read TGTGCCAGCAGCCTTGACAGGGGGTATGGCTACACCTTC. As protein: CASSLDRGYGYTF.

This sequence joins TRBV5-1 and TRBJ2-5; D may be TRBD1 (6 bases). The V end lost 4 bases, the J end lost 4 bases, and 20 bases lay between the germline ends. CDR3 size: 16 residues. Germline CDR1 reads SGHRS; CDR2 reads YFSETQ. The CDR3 spells CASSTGTQQVVETQYF. CDR3 bases: TGCGCCAGCAGCACAGGGACCCAGCAAGTGGTAGAGACCCAGTACTTC.

V and J are TRBV25-1 and TRBJ1-6; unclear D gene. The CDR3 has 15 residues. Germline V gene data show CDR1 as MGHDK and CDR2 as SYGVNS. V was shortened by 1 base and J by 7 bases, with 11 bases between the two germline ends. The CDR3 reads CASSELRGGNSPLHF. The CDR3 DNA follows: TGTGCCAGCAGTGAATTGCGGGGTGGGAATTCACCCCTCCACTTT.

The chain is built from TRBV5-4 and TRBJ1-1, with TRBD1 matching 8 bases. Trimming took 4 bases from V and 5 from J; bases not matched to a gene: 7. CDR3 size: 14 residues. CDR1 and CDR2 (germline): SGHNT, YYREEE (reference sequence). CDR3 in amino acids: CASSKDRGGTEAFF. CDR3 bases: TGTGCCAGCAGCAAAGACAGGGGTGGGACTGAAGCTTTCTTT.

The V call is TRBV4-3, the J call TRBJ2-2, with 9 bases fitting TRBD1. V lost 0 bases to trimming and J lost 5 bases; unmatched junction nucleotides: 7. Germline V CDR1 and CDR2: LGHNA, YSLEER. The CDR3 contains 17 residues. CDR3: CASSQESQGARTGELFF. DNA for the CDR3: TGCGCCAGCAGCCAAGAGTCACAGGGGGCTAGGACCGGGGAGCTGTTTTTT.

The CDR3 bases are TGTGCCAGCAGCGTCTCCGGGACAGTGAACACTGAAGCTTTCTTT. This sequence encodes CASSVSGTVNTEAFF. This chain connects TRBV11-1 to TRBJ1-1, with 7 bases matching TRBD1. CDR3 length: 15 amino acids. V trimming: 5 bases; J trimming: 0 bases; junction bases outside the gene matches: 6. Per germline, CDR1 SGHAT and CDR2 FQDESV (reference sequence).

The rearrangement uses TRBV6-5 and TRBJ1-1; no definite D call. The CDR3 totals 13 residues. V was trimmed by 6 bases and J by 7 bases, leaving 15 bases between them. CDR1 MNHEY and CDR2 SVGAGI come from the germline V gene. CDR3 nucleotides: TGTGCCAGCAGCCCCCCCAGGAAAGATGAAGCTTTCTTT. It specifies CASSPPRKDEAFF.

This clone was counted once. The rearrangement links TRBV9 to TRBJ2-1; 8 nucleotides match TRBD1. There are 15 residues in the CDR3. CDR1 and CDR2 from the germline V gene are SGDLS and YYNGEE. The junction had 5 bases not matched to a gene; V was cut back by 0 bases and J by 6 bases. DNA of the CDR3: TGTGCCAGCAGCGTAGAGGGACAGGTGTTCAATGAGCAGTTCTTC. This codes for CASSVEGQVFNEQFF.

This chain connects TRBV19 to TRBJ2-7; D is perhaps TRBD1 (6 bases). V was clipped by 3 bases and J by 5 bases, with 11 bases between them. Germline V gene lookup returns CDR1 LNHDA and CDR2 SQIVND (reference sequence). The CDR3 loop spans 13 amino acids. CDR3 DNA: TGTGCCAGTAGTATGGGGTACAGGGACGAGCAGTACTTC. This codes for CASSMGYRDEQYF.

The rearrangement joins TRBV15 to TRBJ2-1; 7 bases are a match to TRBD2. Germline CDR1 reads LNHNV; CDR2 reads YYDKDF (reference sequence). Trimming cost V 0 bases and J 8 bases; bases outside gene matches: 7. There are 15 residues in the CDR3. CDR3 loop: CATSRDRAGRDEQFF. CDR3 sequence (DNA): TGTGCCACCAGCAGAGATAGAGCGGGGCGGGATGAGCAGTTCTTC.

This sequence joins TRBV5-4 and TRBJ2-5; a weak D match, TRBD1 (6 bases). The J call may be faulty, since TRBJ2-7 better matches the DNA end. The germline gives CDR1 SGHNT, CDR2 YYREEE (reference sequence). The CDR3 is made up of 14 amino acids. CDR3 in amino acids: CASSLQGGGCEQYF. In DNA, the CDR3 is TGTGCCAGCAGCCTACAGGGTGGGGGTTGCGAGCAGTACTTC.

The V gene is TRBV14, the J gene TRBJ2-3, with 9 bases matching TRBD1. Germline assignment: CDR1 SGHDN and CDR2 FVKESK. The CDR3 consists of 13 residues. The V segment lost 10 bases and the J segment 4 bases; nucleotides outside the gene matches: 6. The DNA for the CDR3 is TGTGCCACCGGAACAGGGGGCCCAGATACGCAGTATTTT. The encoded protein is CATGTGGPDTQYF.